This T cell receptor (beta chain) was sequenced in a study of spatial heterogeneity in lung cancer. Study details: Alpha-chain sequences were detected in numbers that were consistently lower than beta-chain sequences.

Every TCR cDNA molecule bore its own unique molecular identifier. TCRdb used MiXCR to reprocess the 5' RACE reads, holding one entry per CDR3 protein. The profile shows around 60,000 distinct CDR3 sequences, less than 10% of them singletons. Specified time point: sample taken at primary tumor resection. No cells were sorted before sequencing. The whole RNA sequenced was extracted from tumor, nontumor lung or frozen PBMC. Untreated early-stage non-small cell lung cancer patients, fewer than 85 in total, were the donors. Sample share makes this clonotype medium-sized. The source is a female donor with early-stage non-small cell lung cancer. This material consisted of PBMCs, taken at surgery.

CDR3 amino acids: CASTGLEDTQYF. CDR3 bases: TGTGCCAGCACCGGACTGGAAGATACGCAGTATTTT. V and J are TRBV2 and TRBJ2-3; a weak D match, TRBD2 (5 bases). The germline CDR1 and CDR2 sequences are SNHLY and FYNNEI. Trimming left V 7 bases short and J 5 bases short, with 10 bases between. This CDR3 region has 12 residues.